The 17 T cell receptor beta chains below all came from one sample that was sequenced in a study of blood T cell repertoires in COVID-19. Generated by immunoSEQ multiplex PCR, the TCRdb table keeps only in-frame clones and is missing some. The sample has 210,000 or so clones; approximately 82% are singletons. Sample: peripheral blood. These TCRs come from a man aged 50 to 60 with active or convalescent COVID-19.

The chain recombines TRBV5-1 with TRBJ1-3; D is possibly TRBD1 (5 bases). Germline V gives CDR1 SGHRS, CDR2 YFSETQ. This CDR3 has 16 residues. V lost 1 base to trimming and J lost 0 bases, with 11 bases between them. CDR3 DNA: TGCGCCAGCAGCTTGACGCGGACAAACTCTGGAAACACCATATATTTT. Its protein is CASSLTRTNSGNTIYF.

This clone was recorded once. The rearrangement links TRBV24-1 to TRBJ2-1; 7 bases line up with TRBD1. Trimming removed 2 bases from V and 4 bases from J; junction bases left unmatched: 10. The CDR3 has 17 amino acids. CDR1 is KGHDR, CDR2 SFDVKD, per germline. CDR3 region: CATSDYRGRAAYNEQFF. Written as DNA, the CDR3 is TGTGCCACCAGTGATTACAGGGGCCGAGCGGCATACAATGAGCAGTTCTTC.

V usage is TRBV30 and J usage is TRBJ1-6, with 7 bases identical to TRBD1. J was trimmed by 4 bases and V by 5 bases; bases with no gene match: 5. The germline V gene encodes CDR1 GTSNPN and CDR2 SVGIG (reference sequence). CDR3 length: 14 residues. CDR3 region: CAWGRQGYNSPLHF. The CDR3 region has the DNA TGTGCCTGGGGAAGACAGGGTTATAATTCACCCCTCCACTTT.

The chain is built from TRBV27 and TRBJ2-3; possibly TRBD2 for D (5 bases). The germline V gene has CDR1 MNHEY and CDR2 SMNVEV (reference sequence). V lost 2 bases to trimming and J lost 5 bases, with 20 bases between them. The CDR3 is 17 residues long. The CDR3 DNA sequence: TGTGCCAGCAGTTTAGGGGTACGGGGTACACCGAGAGATACGCAGTATTTT. Protein: CASSLGVRGTPRDTQYF.

The sample holds a few counts of this clone. This chain connects TRBV5-1 to TRBJ2-1, with 7 positions matching TRBD2. Germline-derived CDR1 and CDR2 are SGHRS and YFSETQ. The CDR3 loop spans 17 amino acids. V shed 4 bases and J 2 bases; nucleotides not matched to a gene: 12. The CDR3 bases are TGCGCCAGCAGCCCCGTCTTCGGGGGGAGGGCCTACAATGAGCAGTTCTTC. Translated, it gives CASSPVFGGRAYNEQFF.

V is TRBV6-2 or TRBV6-3 and J is TRBJ2-5; 7 bases agree with TRBD2. The CDR3 consists of 15 residues. The germline V gene encodes CDR1 MNHEY and CDR2 SVGEGT. The junction had 10 bases not matched to a gene; V was cut back by 5 bases and J by 4 bases. The CDR3 DNA sequence: TGTGCCAGCAGTAGGATTGCGGGGGTTGGAGAGACCCAGTACTTC. Translating gives CASSRIAGVGETQYF.

The V gene is TRBV20-1, the J gene TRBJ1-2; D perhaps matches TRBD1 (6 bases). The CDR3 has 10 residues. The germline gives CDR1 DFQATT, CDR2 SNEGSKA (reference sequence). Trimming removed 4 bases from V and 8 bases from J, with 8 bases in between. DNA for the CDR3: TGCAGTGCTACCGACAGGGGCTACACCTTC. Amino acids: CSATDRGYTF.

This clone showed up just once. The chain joins TRBV6-5 to TRBJ1-1; TRBD1 matches at 9 bases. The CDR3 is made up of 14 amino acids. The ends lost 5 bases at V and 4 bases at J; junction bases unmatched: 5. Germline CDR1 is MNHEY and CDR2 is SVGAGI. CDR3 sequence reads: CASSHRGLSTEAFF. The CDR3 nucleotides read TGTGCCAGCAGTCACAGGGGGCTGAGCACTGAAGCTTTCTTT.

This clone came up once. The gene calls are TRBV27 and TRBJ2-2, with 11 bases that match TRBD2. This CDR3 contains 15 residues. Unmatched junction bases numbered 9, after V lost 7 bases and J lost 8 bases. CDR1 is MNHEY, CDR2 SMNVEV, per germline (reference sequence). The CDR3 DNA follows: TGTGCCAGCAAGGCACTAGCGGGAGTTTCGGGGGAGCTGTTTTTT. This codes for CASKALAGVSGELFF.

The rearrangement links TRBV3-1 (or the pseudogene TRBV3-2) to TRBJ2-1, with D possibly being TRBD2 (6 bases). The ends were cut back, 0 bases at V and 0 bases at J, with 12 bases in the middle. CDR1 and CDR2 from the germline V gene are LGHDT and YNNKEL (reference sequence). The CDR3 length is 17 residues. CDR3 nucleotides: TGTGCCAGCAGCCAAGAGGCGCGGGGCAGCTCCTACAATGAGCAGTTCTTC. This gives the protein CASSQEARGSSYNEQFF.

The chain uses TRBV29-1 and TRBJ1-5; 7 positions match TRBD1. V dropped 6 bases and J dropped 5; count of bases not matched to a gene: 10. Germline V lookup: CDR1 SQVTM, CDR2 ANQGSEA. The CDR3 has 14 residues. The CDR3 region has the DNA TGCAGCGTGACACAGGGGTCCATTTATCAGCCCCAGCATTTT. Protein sequence: CSVTQGSIYQPQHF. Based on the CDR3 plus reference TRBV29-1 and TRBJ1-5, the full variable domain is SAVISQKPSRDICQRGTSLTIQCQVDSQVTMMFWYRQQPGQSLTLIATANQGSEATYESGFVIDKFPISRPNLTFSTLTVSNMSPEDSSIYLCSVTQGSIYQPQHFGDGTRLSIL.

V usage is TRBV6-2 or TRBV6-3 and J usage is TRBJ1-3; D not certain. Germline CDR1 is MNHEY and CDR2 is SVGEGT. The CDR3 totals 13 residues. V was clipped by 6 bases and J by 0 bases, with 6 bases between them. Here the CDR3 reads CASSDYSGNTIYF. In DNA form, the CDR3 reads TGTGCCAGCAGCGACTACTCTGGAAACACCATATATTTT.

The chain couples TRBV19 to TRBJ1-5; D is uncertain. V lost 4 bases and J lost 0, with 10 bases in between. Germline V gives CDR1 LNHDA, CDR2 SQIVND (reference sequence). CDR3 length: 15 residues. This chain's CDR3 is CASSTRRSSNQPQHF. The CDR3 DNA is TGTGCCAGTAGTACCCGGAGGAGTAGCAATCAGCCCCAGCATTTT.

This clone was seen a few times. V usage is TRBV5-6 and J usage is TRBJ1-2; TRBD1 matches at 10 bases. The germline V gene encodes CDR1 SGHDT and CDR2 YYEEEE. The CDR3 spans 15 residues. The V gene end was trimmed by 2 bases and the J gene end by 7 bases; junction bases not matched to a gene: 8. The DNA for the CDR3 is TGTGCCAGCAGCTTCCGGGACAGGGGTCTAGGTGGCTACACCTTC. Translating gives CASSFRDRGLGGYTF.

The J gene is TRBJ1-4, the V gene TRBV3-1 (or the pseudogene TRBV3-2); D may be TRBD1 (6 bases). Germline V gives CDR1 LGHDT, CDR2 YNNKEL (reference sequence). Trimming removed 3 bases at V and 8 bases at J, with 25 bases between. CDR3 length: 18 residues. The CDR3 spells CASSQSSGTSTAGEKLFF. DNA for the CDR3: TGTGCCAGCAGCCAGTCCTCCGGGACATCAACCGCCGGGGAAAAACTGTTTTTT.

The chain uses TRBV5-1 and TRBJ2-5, with 11 positions matching TRBD2. Germline loops: CDR1 SGHRS, CDR2 YFSETQ. This CDR3 is 17 amino acids long. With 4 bases clipped from V and 5 bases from J, the junction kept 13 bases outside the gene matches. The CDR3 protein is CASSPNLLAGVGETQYF. The CDR3 DNA reads as TGCGCCAGCAGCCCGAACCTACTAGCGGGAGTTGGTGAGACCCAGTACTTC.

The gene calls are TRBV11-2 and TRBJ1-2; the D gene is possibly TRBD1 (5 bases). The CDR3 totals 15 residues. V dropped 8 bases and J dropped 8 bases, with 24 bases sitting between them. CDR1 is SGHAT and CDR2 is FQNNGV in the germline V gene. CDR3 protein: CASAPYSWGVGGYTF. For the CDR3, the DNA is TGTGCCAGCGCCCCCTACTCCTGGGGGGTAGGAGGCTACACCTTC.